The clone carrying this TCR beta chain was counted between two and nine times. These data originate in a study of blood T cell repertoires in COVID-19. Study background: Italy, Spain and the United States were the sources of the convalescent and acute COVID-19 samples.

In the original workflow: Using reference gene primer amplification, nucleated cell counts were estimated. Sequencing was performed with immunoSEQ multiplex PCR; in TCRdb, only in-frame clones are kept and a portion is missing. V and J calls and clone size come straight from that table; D and trimming were deduced from the DNA. The sample includes some 220,000 clones, 80% to 90% of them seen just once. The source of this sequence is a man aged 45 to 65 who had recovered from COVID-19. Sequencing input: peripheral blood.

This CDR3 reads CASSKSRLQYNEQFF. In nucleotides, the CDR3 is TGTGCCAGCAGCAAATCCCGACTACAGTACAATGAGCAGTTCTTC. The J gene is TRBJ2-1, the V gene TRBV21-1; whether TRBD2, the table's D call, matches the DNA was not checked. TRBV21-1 counts as a pseudogene. This CDR3 spans 15 amino acids.